This TCR beta chain was recovered during a study of monozygotic twins with inflammatory bowel disease. Findings and caveats of the study: No difference in repertoire similarity was seen between concordant and discordant twins, possibly because power was limited. Evidence failed to back one strong IBD-linked signal or clonotype.

The CDR3 is 15 residues long. Germline V gene lookup returns CDR1 MNHEY and CDR2 SVGAGI. A word on this clonotype: The target antigen is unknown.

The UMIs carried a 6-nucleotide sample barcode, and they were added by template switching. TCRalpha and TCRbeta cDNA was put through two nested PCRs of 16 and 9 cycles. TCRdb derives one entry per CDR3 protein from the 5' RACE reads, leaving out DNA. The sample has about 380,000 distinct CDR3 sequences. The V call is TRBV6-5, the J call TRBJ2-7. This clonotype originated in a human donor with ulcerative colitis or Crohn's disease, or a healthy co-twin of an affected twin (not recorded which). Material: blood. The CDR3 is CASSYSPEPNYEQYF.